The clone carrying this TCR beta chain was picked up a small number of times. These data belong to a study of T cells in Graves' hyperthyroidism and ophthalmopathy. Ophthalmopathy patients had Clinical Activity Score at least 3, NOSPECS grade at least 4, duration under 3 months. Uncontrolled infection, other autoimmune disease, pregnancy or lactation excluded patients. Regions amplified from RNA transcripts were the TCR beta CDR3 regions. In the first-round RT-PCR of the TCR CDR3, the HTBI primer set was used. TCRdb passed the multiplex PCR reads through MiXCR, listing each CDR3 protein once. The data contain approximately 400,000 distinct CDR3 sequences, approximately 18% of them seen just once; the ten biggest clones take up 35% to 50%. The germline V and J ends were trimmed by 4 bases and 2 bases, with 15 bases remaining between them. Germline V gene sequence: CDR1 LNHDA, CDR2 SQIVND (reference sequence). CDR3 length: 15 residues.

V is TRBV19 and J is TRBJ2-7; D not certain. The sequence was obtained from a man between 18 and 35 years old with Graves' ophthalmopathy. The specimen sequenced was blood. CDR3 in amino acids: CASSTLFAAAYEQYF. The CDR3 DNA reads TGTGCCAGTAGTACGCTGTTTGCGGCCGCCTACGAGCAGTACTTC.